This is a list of T cell receptor beta chains from one sample in a study of vaccination and CD4 T cells after COVID-19. The antigens for these receptors are not known. In TCRdb, the PCR reads were re-called with MiXCR into one record per CDR3 protein. The table includes nearly 25,000 distinct CDR3 sequences, 30% detected once. The sequences come from CD4+ T cells from blood, cultured in vitro, collected about 7 months after SARS-CoV-2 vaccination. These receptor sequences come from a human donor who had recovered from COVID-19. The CDR3 runs from the conserved cysteine through the conserved F or W. The order of the fields is clone size, J gene, D gene, CDR3 length, V gene, CDR3 DNA, CDR3 protein. The D gene is left open where the match is weak. Only some rows state a clone size, as once, few, many or a class for expanded clones.

.,TRBJ2-7,.,14,TRBV6-5,TGTGCCAGCAGTTCTATGGACTCAAAGAACGAGCAGTACTTC,CASSSMDSKNEQYF
.,TRBJ1-2,.,14,TRBV6-2/TRBV6-3,TGTGCCAGCAGTTACTCTGCAGGGAACTATGGCTACACCTTC,CASSYSAGNYGYTF
.,TRBJ2-7,.,15,TRBV10-3,TGTGCCATCAGTGAGTCAGGCGGACCCACCTACGAGCAGTACTTC,CAISESGGPTYEQYF
few,TRBJ1-5,TRBD1,16,TRBV20-1,TGCAGTGCTAGTCCTAGGGGACAGGGAGGCGATCAGCCCCAGCATTTT,CSASPRGQGGDQPQHF
.,TRBJ2-3,TRBD1,15,TRBV28,TGTGCCAGCAGTTTAACGGGACAGGGTCAAGATACGCAGTATTTT,CASSLTGQGQDTQYF
.,TRBJ1-6,.,18,TRBV7-6,TGTGCTAGCAGCTTTCTGCCTGTATGCTACCAATTGGGTTCACCCCTCCACTTT,CASSFLPVCYQLGSPLHF
once,TRBJ2-7,.,15,TRBV18,TGTGCCAGCTCACCAGGGTCGTCTACCTCCTACGAGCAGTACTTC,CASSPGSSTSYEQYF
few,TRBJ1-1,.,14,TRBV7-9,TGTGCCAGCAGCGAAGGACAGATGAACACTGAAGCTTTCTTT,CASSEGQMNTEAFF
.,TRBJ2-7,.,15,TRBV6-1,TGTGCCAGCAGACGCGACACCAGTGCCTCCTACGAGCAGTACTTC,CASRRDTSASYEQYF
.,TRBJ1-5,.,13,TRBV28,TGTGCCAGCAGCCGGATAAACAATCAGCCCCAGCATTTT,CASSRINNQPQHF
few,TRBJ2-1,TRBD2,16,TRBV7-8,TGTGCCAGCAGCCCCCCACGACGGGAGGGCAGCAATGAGCAGTTCTTC,CASSPPRREGSNEQFF
many,TRBJ2-5,.,11,TRBV7-2,TGTGCCAGCAGCCGCACGGAGACCCAGTACTTC,CASSRTETQYF
.,TRBJ2-1,TRBD1,19,TRBV28,TGTGCCAGCAGTTTTTTCGGCTCCAAAGACAGGGCCGCGCACCGGGGGCAGTTCTTC,CASSFFGSKDRAAHRGQFF
few,TRBJ2-7,.,12,TRBV20-1,TGCAGTGCTAGGGACAGCTCTAGGGAGCAGTACTTC,CSARDSSREQYF
.,TRBJ2-3,.,16,TRBV5-1,TGCGCCAGCAGCTTGTATCAGGGCTCGGGGTTGGATACGCAGTATTTT,CASSLYQGSGLDTQYF
few,TRBJ2-1,TRBD2,14,TRBV6-4,TGTGCCAGCAGTGAGGCTAGCGGGTACAATGAGCAGTTCTTC,CASSEASGYNEQFF
.,TRBJ2-2,.,15,TRBV20-1,TGCAGTGCTATAACCGGGACACCGAACACCGGGGAGCTGTTTTTT,CSAITGTPNTGELFF
.,TRBJ2-3,.,13,TRBV27,TGTGCCAGCAGGCGGAGTTCCACAGATACGCAGTATTTT,CASRRSSTDTQYF
.,TRBJ2-7,TRBD2,14,TRBV7-9,TGTGCCAGCAGTTCTTCAGCGGGAGGCCCCGAGCAGTACTTC,CASSSSAGGPEQYF
.,TRBJ2-3,.,16,TRBV6-1,TGTGCCAGCAGTAAGGCTAGACAGGCTCCCACAGATACGCAGTATTTT,CASSKARQAPTDTQYF
once,TRBJ2-1,.,15,TRBV6-1,TGTGCCAGCAGTAAAGGGTCAGAAGGCTACAATGAGCAGTTCTTC,CASSKGSEGYNEQFF
.,TRBJ2-1,TRBD2,15,TRBV7-2,TGTGCCAGCAGCTTATACCCCCTAGCGGGAAATGAGCAGTTCTTC,CASSLYPLAGNEQFF
few,TRBJ2-7,.,13,TRBV15,TGTGCCACCAGAAGAGACGGGATCTACGAGCAGTACTTC,CATRRDGIYEQYF
few,TRBJ2-5,.,13,TRBV20-1,TGCAGTGCTAGGGGGTTGAGCTGGGAGACCCAGTACTTC,CSARGLSWETQYF
few,TRBJ1-6,.,12,TRBV7-9,TGTGCCAGCAGCCGTAAGAATTCACCCCTCCACTTT,CASSRKNSPLHF
.,TRBJ2-1,TRBD2,14,TRBV20-1,TGCAGTGCTAGCGGCCTAGCGGGGCACAATGAGCAGTTCTTC,CSASGLAGHNEQFF
few,TRBJ2-5,TRBD1,12,TRBV20-1,TGCAGTGCTAAACAGGGGAGCGAGACCCAGTACTTC,CSAKQGSETQYF
.,TRBJ1-6,TRBD1,15,TRBV28,TGTGCCAGCAGTTTAAGGGGACAGGGAAGTTCACCCCTCCACTTT,CASSLRGQGSSPLHF
few,TRBJ2-3,.,14,TRBV7-2,TGTGCCAGCAGCTTAGAGTCGGGCACAGATACGCAGTATTTT,CASSLESGTDTQYF
few,TRBJ2-7,TRBD1,14,TRBV27,TGTGCCAGCAGTCCACCGGGACAGATCTACGAGCAGTACTTC,CASSPPGQIYEQYF
.,TRBJ1-1,.,13,TRBV11-2,TGTGCCAGCGGGCGAGATCAAGGGACTGAAGCTTTCTTT,CASGRDQGTEAFF
medium-sized,TRBJ2-7,.,14,TRBV7-2,TGTGCCAGCAGCTTAGGGGTCAGATCCTACGAGCAGTACTTC,CASSLGVRSYEQYF
medium-sized,TRBJ1-2,.,11,TRBV20-1,TGCAGTGAGCCGGGGGACTATGGCTACACCTTC,CSEPGDYGYTF
.,TRBJ2-7,TRBD2,14,TRBV7-2,TGTGCCAGCAGCTGGACTAGCAGCACCTACGAGCAGTACTTC,CASSWTSSTYEQYF
.,TRBJ2-7,TRBD2,15,TRBV14,TGTGCCAGCAGCCGTACTAGCGGCAGAAACTACGAGCAGTACTTC,CASSRTSGRNYEQYF
once,TRBJ1-1,TRBD1,13,TRBV10-3,TGTGCCATCAACCTAGCGAGGGACAGGCAAGCTTTCTTT,CAINLARDRQAFF
.,TRBJ2-5,TRBD2,15,TRBV7-2,TGTGCCAGCAGCGTACTTAGCGGGAGTCAAGAGACCCAGTACTTC,CASSVLSGSQETQYF
.,TRBJ2-1,TRBD2,14,TRBV11-3,TGTGCCAGCAGTTCTAGCGGGAGGGGCAATGAGCAGTTCTTC,CASSSSGRGNEQFF
.,TRBJ2-1,TRBD2,16,TRBV6-1,TGTGCCAGTTCTCCCCGGCGACTAGCGACCCACAATGAGCAGTTCTTC,CASSPRRLATHNEQFF
few,TRBJ2-4,.,13,TRBV20-1,TGCAGTGCCACTAATAGTTTCGAAAACATTCAGTACTTC,CSATNSFENIQYF
few,TRBJ2-1,.,15,TRBV7-2,TGTGCCAGCAGCTTATCGGTGAGCTCCTACAATGAGCAGTTCTTC,CASSLSVSSYNEQFF
.,TRBJ2-7,.,12,TRBV7-9,TGTGCCAGCAGCTTCAGCGGGTACGAGCAGTACTTC,CASSFSGYEQYF
few,TRBJ2-7,.,11,TRBV20-1,TGCAGCGTACATAGCTCCTACGAGCAGTACTTC,CSVHSSYEQYF
few,TRBJ2-5,TRBD1,12,TRBV20-1,TGCAGTGCCCAGGGGGCACAAGAGACCCAGTACTTC,CSAQGAQETQYF
medium-sized,TRBJ1-5,.,12,TRBV7-2,TGTGCCAGCAGCTTAAGAGGGCAGCCCCAGCATTTT,CASSLRGQPQHF